This T cell receptor (beta chain) was found in a study of cytomegalovirus exposure and HLA in healthy donors. Study-level findings and limits: The sole available immune exposure information was CMV serostatus. Reports showed the classifier diagnosing cytomegalovirus status with high specificity and sensitivity. Across HLA loci, a later analysis found differing TCR association rates, with DRB1 most and HLA-C fewest.

Amplification used 60 Vbeta primers and 13 Jbeta primers. Profiled with immunoSEQ multiplex PCR; TCRdb holds only in-frame clones, not every one. Among 120,000 or so clones listed, roughly 80% were seen once. Comments on this clone: The antigen is undetermined.

Germline V gives CDR1 LGHNA, CDR2 YSLEER. The CDR3 contains 18 residues. The ends were cut back, 0 bases at V and 5 bases at J, with 19 bases in the middle. This receptor was identified in a man aged 25 to 40 in good health and CMV-seronegative. V usage is TRBV4-3 and J usage is TRBJ2-2, with D maybe TRBD2 (7 bases). Sequencing used PBMCs. The CDR3 DNA sequence: TGCGCCAGCAGCCAAGATCGATGGGGGGCCGGGGGGACCGGGGAGCTGTTTTTT. This gives the protein CASSQDRWGAGGTGELFF.